Below are 19 T cell receptor beta chains sequenced from a single sample in a study of CD8+ T cells in alopecia areata. RNA was isolated and reverse transcribed to cDNA, the sequencing template. Profiled with immunoSEQ multiplex PCR; TCRdb holds only in-frame clones, not every one. This sample carries some 150,000 clones, approximately 60% of them seen once, and the ten largest clones take 35% to 40%. Sequenced material: CD8+ T cells sorted from blood. The source of these receptors is a human donor in good health.

This clone was counted between two and nine times. This chain uses TRBV25-1 with TRBJ1-2, with TRBD1 as a possible D gene (5 bases). The CDR3 totals 11 residues. Germline-derived CDR1 and CDR2 are MGHDK and SYGVNS. Deletions cut 5 bases from V and 13 bases from J, with 14 bases between. The CDR3 nucleotides read TGTGCCAGCAGTTGGGGGGACCTAATCACCTTC. It encodes CASSWGDLITF.

The CDR3 nucleotides read TGCAGCGTTGCTGGGGCCAGTGGGATGAACACTGAAGCTTTCTTT. It encodes CSVAGASGMNTEAFF. The chain carries TRBV29-1 and TRBJ1-1; possibly TRBD1 for D (5 bases). The germline V gene has CDR1 SQVTM and CDR2 ANQGSEA. V was clipped by 4 bases and J by 0 bases, with 15 bases between them. The CDR3 length is 15 residues.

A few counts support this clone. The chain links TRBV7-9 to TRBJ2-1; 14 nucleotides agree with TRBD2. Germline-derived CDR1 and CDR2 are SEHNR and FQNEAQ (reference sequence). This CDR3 spans 15 amino acids. J lost 10 bases, V lost 6 bases, and 8 bases had no gene match. DNA for the CDR3: TGTGCCAGCAGGCGGGGACTAGCGGGAGTTGGGGAGCAGTTCTTC. The encoded protein is CASRRGLAGVGEQFF.

Only a few counts were recorded for this clone. The J gene is TRBJ2-1, the V gene TRBV29-1; D unresolved. From germline, CDR1 is SQVTM and CDR2 ANQGSEA. The CDR3 loop spans 13 amino acids. The V gene lost 3 bases and the J gene lost 4 bases, with 10 bases spanning the gap. The CDR3 sequence is CSVDQSIYNEQFF. The CDR3 bases are TGCAGCGTTGATCAGAGTATTTACAATGAGCAGTTCTTC.

The V gene is TRBV20-1, the J gene TRBJ2-7; D call uncertain. Germline assignment: CDR1 DFQATT and CDR2 SNEGSKA (reference sequence). V lost 7 bases and J lost 4, with 11 bases in between. The CDR3 spans 11 residues. CDR3 sequence (DNA): TGCAGTGGTCGCGTGGGATACGAGCAGTACTTC. Protein product: CSGRVGYEQYF.

V and J are TRBV10-2 and TRBJ2-1; possible D gene TRBD2, 6 bases. V was pared by 7 bases and J by 3 bases, with 16 bases between. The CDR3 extends over 15 amino acids. In germline, CDR1 is WSHSY, CDR2 SAAADI. This CDR3 is CASTSIADRYNEQFF. CDR3 nucleotides: TGCGCCAGCACCTCTATAGCGGACCGCTACAATGAGCAGTTCTTC.

The CDR3 coding sequence is TGCGCCAGCAGCTTGTTTCGCGGGAGGCCCCGCAATGAGCAGTTCTTC. Translated, it gives CASSLFRGRPRNEQFF. The chain carries TRBV5-1 and TRBJ2-1; TRBD2 matches at 8 bases. With V trimmed by 1 base and J by 6 bases, 9 bases remained unmatched. CDR1 is SGHRS and CDR2 is YFSETQ in the germline V gene. This CDR3 has 16 amino acids. Together with reference TRBV5-1 and TRBJ2-1, the CDR3 gives the full variable domain: KAGVTQTPRYLIKTRGQQVTLSCSPISGHRSVSWYQQTPGQGLQFLFEYFSETQRNKGNFPGRFSGRQFSNSRSEMNVSTLELGDSALYLCASSLFRGRPRNEQFFGPGTRLTVL.

The rearrangement uses TRBV19 and TRBJ2-7, with no clear D. Germline values: CDR1 LNHDA, CDR2 SQIVND (reference sequence). The CDR3 sequence is 14 residues long. Deletions cut 3 bases from V and 2 bases from J, with 11 bases between. The CDR3 DNA reads TGTGCCAGTAGTATGGTGGGAACCGCCTACGAGCAGTACTTC. As protein: CASSMVGTAYEQYF.

In its sample, this clone was seen once. V and J are TRBV9 and TRBJ2-3, with D perhaps matching TRBD1 (6 bases). In germline, CDR1 is SGDLS, CDR2 YYNGEE. Trimming took off 0 bases at V and 1 base at J, with 9 bases between the two ends. This CDR3 has 15 residues. The CDR3 region is CASSVAGVGTDTQYF. Here the CDR3 DNA reads TGTGCCAGCAGCGTAGCAGGGGTCGGCACAGATACGCAGTATTTT.

This chain uses TRBV5-1 with TRBJ2-7; 8 bases agree with TRBD2. With V trimmed by 7 bases and J by 3 bases, 9 bases remained unmatched. This CDR3 contains 14 residues. Germline V gene lookup returns CDR1 SGHRS and CDR2 YFSETQ. The CDR3 DNA reads TGCGCCAGCTATGATCCGGGACTAGACTACGAGCAGTACTTC. Translated, it gives CASYDPGLDYEQYF. The full variable domain, rest sourced from reference TRBV5-1 and TRBJ2-7, is KAGVTQTPRYLIKTRGQQVTLSCSPISGHRSVSWYQQTPGQGLQFLFEYFSETQRNKGNFPGRFSGRQFSNSRSEMNVSTLELGDSALYLCASYDPGLDYEQYFGPGTRLTVT.

The table lists this clone with a few counts. The CDR3 spells CATSSVAGGSKNIQYF. The CDR3 coding sequence is TGTGCCACCAGCAGTGTAGCGGGAGGGAGCAAAAACATTCAGTACTTC. The J gene is TRBJ2-4, the V gene TRBV15; 11 bases map to TRBD2. V was pared by 3 bases and J by 3 bases, with 4 bases of the junction left unmatched. The CDR3 consists of 16 residues. The V gene's germline CDR1 is LNHNV and CDR2 YYDKDF (reference sequence).

This clone appeared a few times. The chain recombines TRBV14 with TRBJ2-1, with a weak D call TRBD2 (6 bases). The CDR3 runs 12 residues. Germline loops: CDR1 SGHDN, CDR2 FVKESK. Deletions cut 5 bases from V and 8 bases from J, with 10 bases between. The CDR3 loop is CASSSPGDEQFF. The CDR3, as DNA: TGTGCCAGCAGCTCCCCGGGAGATGAGCAGTTCTTC.

The chain employs TRBV7-9 and TRBJ2-7; tentatively, D is TRBD2 (6 bases). The CDR3 has 13 amino acids. Trimming removed 4 bases from V and 7 bases from J, with 14 bases in between. Germline CDR1 reads SEHNR; CDR2 reads FQNEAQ (reference sequence). The CDR3 reads CASSSTRSKEQYF. As DNA, the CDR3 is TGTGCCAGCAGCTCGACTAGATCGAAGGAGCAGTACTTC.

This clone was seen more than once but under ten times. The chain uses TRBV9 and TRBJ1-5; 8 positions match TRBD1. CDR3 length: 14 residues. Germline V CDR1 and CDR2: SGDLS, YYNGEE. The V gene end was trimmed by 6 bases and the J gene end by 2 bases; junction bases not matched to a gene: 4. The CDR3 region has the DNA TGTGCCAGCAATACAGGGGGAGGCAATCAGCCCCAGCATTTT. Protein: CASNTGGGNQPQHF.

This clone was observed once. This chain joins TRBV20-1 and TRBJ1-5; no definite D call. Germline lookup yields CDR1 DFQATT and CDR2 SNEGSKA (reference sequence). Between the trimmed V and J ends, which lost 3 bases and 9 bases, there was a span of 6 bases. This CDR3 contains 10 residues. CDR3 in amino acids: CSASVAPQHF. Here the CDR3 DNA reads TGCAGTGCTAGCGTAGCGCCCCAGCATTTT.

The chain joins TRBV27 to TRBJ1-5; no definite D call. Trimming took off 0 bases at V and 8 bases at J, with 8 bases between the two ends. The germline CDR1 and CDR2 sequences are MNHEY and SMNVEV (reference sequence). The CDR3 extends over 13 amino acids. CDR3 sequence reads: CASSLSKGKPQHF. For the CDR3, the DNA is TGTGCCAGCAGTTTATCGAAAGGAAAGCCCCAGCATTTT.

The chain is built from TRBV4-1 and TRBJ2-1; 9 bases align to TRBD2. With 0 bases clipped from V and 0 bases from J, the junction kept 0 bases outside the gene matches. The CDR3 length is 16 residues. Germline CDR1 is MGHRA and CDR2 is YSYEKL. Here the CDR3 reads CASSQDSGSSYNEQFF. The CDR3 coding sequence is TGCGCCAGCAGCCAAGATAGCGGGAGCTCCTACAATGAGCAGTTCTTC.

The chain recombines TRBV29-1 with TRBJ2-2; D tentatively fits TRBD1 or TRBD2 (5 bases each). The V gene lost 5 bases and the J gene lost 5 bases, with 9 bases spanning the gap. The germline CDR1 and CDR2 sequences are SQVTM and ANQGSEA. This CDR3 region has 12 residues. DNA of the CDR3: TGCAGCGTTTGGGGCGGGACCGGGGAGCTGTTTTTT. As protein: CSVWGGTGELFF.

This clone was seen a few times. The chain is built from TRBV7-9 and TRBJ2-2; D is unresolved. CDR1 is SEHNR and CDR2 is FQNEAQ in the germline V gene (reference sequence). Trimming took off 0 bases at V and 7 bases at J, with 3 bases between the two ends. The CDR3 loop spans 12 amino acids. The chain's CDR3 is CASSLAGGELFF. Here the CDR3 DNA reads TGTGCCAGCAGCTTAGCCGGCGGGGAGCTGTTTTTT.